Listed below are T cell receptor beta chains from one sample, sequenced in a study of identifying expanded T cells in peripheral blood. Profiled with immunoSEQ multiplex PCR; TCRdb holds only in-frame clones, not every one. Altogether 80,000 to 90,000 clones are present, over 75% being singletons, with the ten largest covering around 2.7%. Material: blood. These receptors all come from a person between 18 and 69 years old in good health. The CDR3 runs from the conserved cysteine through the conserved F or W. D genes are given only for firm matches. Only part of the rows carry a size: once, few, many, or a class if the clone is expanded.

J gene,V gene,clone size,D gene,CDR3 protein,CDR3 DNA
TRBJ2-7,TRBV7-2,few,TRBD1,CASSSGQAKRYF,TGTGCCAGCAGCTCCGGACAGGCAAAACGGTACTTC
TRBJ1-1,TRBV6-5,-,TRBD1,CASTEGARTEAFF,TGTGCCAGCACAGAGGGGGCGCGTACTGAAGCTTTCTTT
TRBJ2-2,TRBV7-6,once,-,CASSRANTGELFF,TGTGCCAGCAGTAGGGCGAACACCGGGGAGCTGTTTTTT
TRBJ2-3,TRBV25-1,-,TRBD2,CASSGERDRTDTQYF,TGTGCCAGCAGTGGGGAGCGGGACCGCACAGATACGCAGTATTTT
TRBJ1-3,TRBV2,-,-,CASSGTSSGNTIYF,TGTGCCAGCAGTGGTACGTCCTCTGGAAACACCATATATTTT
TRBJ2-5,TRBV27,-,TRBD2,CASSLGGSRETQYF,TGTGCCAGCAGTTTAGGCGGGAGTAGGGAGACCCAGTACTTC
TRBJ1-6,TRBV5-6,-,TRBD1,CASSDLTGDNSPLHF,TGTGCCAGCAGCGACTTGACAGGGGATAATTCACCCCTCCACTTT
TRBJ1-1,TRBV12-5,few,-,CASGLHVGTEAFF,TGTGCTAGTGGTTTGCACGTGGGTACTGAAGCTTTCTTT
TRBJ1-2,TRBV28,-,-,CASSYGGSNYGYTF,TGTGCCAGCAGTTATGGGGGTTCTAACTATGGCTACACCTTC
TRBJ2-1,TRBV29-1,-,TRBD1,CSVEGRAGTGVKNEQFF,TGCAGCGTTGAAGGAAGGGCCGGGACAGGGGTGAAAAATGAGCAGTTCTTC
TRBJ2-1,TRBV7-9,-,TRBD1,CASSLTGGPLNEQFF,TGTGCCAGCAGCTTGACAGGGGGACCACTCAATGAGCAGTTCTTC
TRBJ2-5,TRBV6-1,few,TRBD1,CASSVAPGGGTWETQYF,TGTGCCAGCAGTGTTGCTCCAGGGGGCGGAACGTGGGAGACCCAGTACTTC
TRBJ2-5,TRBV28,-,TRBD2,CASSLTGGPSETQYF,TGTGCCAGCAGTTTAACGGGAGGGCCATCAGAGACCCAGTACTTC
TRBJ2-5,TRBV15,-,TRBD2,CATSSTWTSGDRQETQYF,TGTGCCACCAGCAGCACGTGGACTAGCGGGGATCGACAAGAGACCCAGTACTTC
TRBJ1-2,TRBV23-1,-,-,CASSHTRRGSDSYGYTF,TGCGCCAGCAGTCACACCCGGCGGGGGTCCGACAGCTATGGCTACACCTTC
TRBJ2-5,TRBV27,-,-,CASSTLETSETQYF,TGTGCCAGCAGTACACTAGAAACCTCAGAGACCCAGTACTTC
TRBJ2-1,TRBV9,-,-,CASSVGGGGYWNEQFF,TGTGCCAGCAGCGTAGGTGGGGGGGGCTACTGGAATGAGCAGTTCTTC
TRBJ2-7,TRBV5-1,-,TRBD2,CASSLGLADYEQYF,TGCGCCAGCAGCTTGGGGCTAGCGGATTACGAGCAGTACTTC
TRBJ2-1,TRBV15,-,TRBD2,CATSTKYPGTRGYNEQFF,TGTGCCACCAGCACAAAATACCCCGGGACTAGGGGTTACAATGAGCAGTTCTTC
TRBJ2-1,TRBV27,-,-,CASSRIPFEQFF,TGTGCCAGCAGCCGAATTCCTTTTGAGCAGTTCTTC
TRBJ1-6,TRBV9,-,-,CASSDTGYFSPLHF,TGTGCCAGCAGCGACACAGGGTATTTCTCACCCCTCCACTTT
TRBJ2-7,TRBV5-4,-,TRBD1,CASSYGTGKYEQYF,TGTGCCAGCAGCTATGGGACAGGGAAATACGAGCAGTACTTC
TRBJ2-3,TRBV2,-,TRBD2,CASSRLAGYTDTQYF,TGTGCCAGCAGTCGACTAGCGGGGTACACAGATACGCAGTATTTT
TRBJ2-7,TRBV4-1,-,TRBD2,CASSLRAGGEYEQYF,TGCGCCAGCAGCCTTAGAGCGGGAGGCGAATACGAGCAGTACTTC
TRBJ1-6,TRBV7-2,-,-,CASSLTWDSPLHF,TGTGCCAGCAGCTTAACGTGGGATTCACCCCTCCACTTT
TRBJ2-2,TRBV2,-,TRBD1,CASQTGGWTGELFF,TGTGCCAGCCAAACAGGGGGATGGACCGGGGAGCTGTTTTTT
TRBJ2-1,TRBV18,-,-,CASSPRVSSYNEQFF,TGTGCCAGCTCACCTCGCGTAAGCTCCTACAATGAGCAGTTCTTC
TRBJ2-7,TRBV29-1,-,TRBD1,CSASATGAREQYF,TGCAGCGCCAGCGCTACAGGGGCTCGGGAGCAGTACTTC
TRBJ1-6,TRBV2,few,-,CASSTDDYNSPLHF,TGTGCCAGCAGTACAGATGATTATAATTCACCCCTCCACTTT
TRBJ2-3,TRBV5-1,-,-,CASSFLVESGVRDF,TGCGCCAGCAGCTTTTTAGTTGAATCGGGGGTGCGGGATTTT
TRBJ2-1,TRBV9,-,-,CASSVGAGLGNEQFF,TGTGCCAGCAGCGTAGGTGCGGGCCTAGGAAATGAGCAGTTCTTC
TRBJ1-5,TRBV7-2,-,-,CASSLGGEQPQHF,TGTGCCAGCAGCTTAGGAGGGGAACAGCCCCAGCATTTT
TRBJ2-6,TRBV30,-,-,CAWSEQDSGANVLTF,TGTGCCTGGAGTGAACAGGACTCTGGGGCCAACGTCCTGACTTTC
TRBJ2-2,TRBV7-7,-,TRBD2,CASSLLASGELFF,TGTGCCAGCAGCCTACTAGCGTCCGGGGAGCTGTTTTTT
TRBJ2-5,TRBV7-6,-,TRBD1,CASRQGQGGQETQYF,TGTGCCAGCAGGCAGGGACAGGGAGGCCAAGAGACCCAGTACTTC
TRBJ2-1,TRBV18,once,-,CASSASEQFF,TGTGCCAGCTCAGCTTCTGAGCAGTTCTTC
TRBJ1-5,TRBV6-5,many,-,CASRGSLNQPQHF,TGTGCCAGCAGAGGCAGCCTCAATCAGCCCCAGCATTTT